The TCR beta chain described here comes from a study of blood T cell repertoires in COVID-19. On the study more broadly: The United States, Italy and Spain were the sources of the acute and convalescent COVID-19 samples. Sources were T cells, B-cell-depleted T cells, or PBMCs; the material itself was cDNA or gDNA.

There are 14 residues in the CDR3. Germline CDR1 and CDR2: SNHLY and FYNNEI. Trimming pared 5 bases from V and 1 base from J, leaving 9 bases between. Per the study methods: Estimation of nucleated cell counts relied on the amplification of reference gene primers. TCRdb's table, derived via immunoSEQ multiplex PCR, lists solely in-frame clones and lacks some. Clonal size and the V and J genes are those of that table, whereas D and trimming came from the DNA. The table shows 310,000 or so clones, with roughly 87% occurring only once. The receptor was derived from a woman aged 45-60 years who had recovered from COVID-19. Source material: peripheral blood. The chain uses TRBV2 and TRBJ1-3, with TRBD1 as a possible D gene (6 bases). This CDR3 is CASSPGVSGNTIYF. The CDR3 DNA follows: TGTGCCAGCAGTCCAGGGGTATCTGGAAACACCATATATTTT.